This T cell receptor (beta chain) derives from a study of vaccination and CD4 T cells after COVID-19. Study context: Stimuli were overlapping spike peptide pools of SARS-CoV-2 and three common cold coronaviruses (HCoV-NL63, HCoV-OC43, HCoV-229E). Study-wide findings and caveats: The analysis of convalescent patients involved relatively few individuals and lacked early post-infection timepoints.

Treatment indicated: approximately 10-day PBMC culture with coronavirus spike peptide pools or control peptides (ViraFEST assay). Pre-COVID-19 pandemic sampling (2011-2018) yielded the unexposed donor's CD4+ T cells. From germline, CDR1 is DFQATT and CDR2 SNEGSKA (reference sequence). Unmatched junction bases numbered 8, after V lost 6 bases and J lost 5 bases. The CDR3 loop spans 13 amino acids. The Oncomine TCR Beta short-read assay sequenced DNA from cultured CD4+ T cells. TCRdb fed the PCR reads into MiXCR, producing one record per CDR3 protein. The sample includes about 1,900 distinct CDR3 sequences, about three fifths of them seen just once. Of note for this clonotype: Its antigen is still unknown.

The sample comprised CD4+ T cells from blood, cultured in vitro. The V and J genes are TRBV20-1 and TRBJ1-2; 8 positions agree with TRBD1. This clonotype was obtained from a human donor in good health. CDR3: CSAPRQGWYGYTF. The CDR3 DNA reads as TGCAGTGCCCCCCGACAGGGGTGGTATGGCTACACCTTC.